This T cell receptor (beta chain) originates from a study of sequential checkpoint blockade in melanoma. Study at large: Roughly 23 patients had matched tumor biopsies before treatment and at week 13 after nivolumab or ipilimumab alone.

Treatment meaning: randomized to nivolumab then ipilimumab (arm A) or the reverse (arm B). Some clones are missing from TCRdb's copy, which holds only in-frame ones; the method was immunoSEQ multiplex PCR. The data show under 2,500 clones, with about 17% seen just once and approximately 13% held by the top ten. CDR1 is SGHNT and CDR2 is YENEEA in the germline V gene. The CDR3 is 14 residues long. V was pared by 2 bases and J by 2 bases, with 6 bases between. Sample share makes this clone medium-sized. Its antigen remains unidentified. Whole-study findings and limits: Tumor T-cell fraction and clonality correlated with PD-L1 and CD8+ counts. Rising tumor T-cell fraction and clonality meant about 30 times likelier benefit.

The source is a human donor with melanoma. The chain employs TRBV11-3 and TRBJ2-2; D remains unclear. The material sequenced was tumor tissue (inferred from file names), taken from a patient given nivolumab and ipilimumab in sequence. Written as DNA, the CDR3 is TGTGCCAGCAGCTTAAATCCAAACACCGGGGAGCTGTTTTTT. Translating it yields CASSLNPNTGELFF. The full variable domain, completed using reference TRBV11-3 and TRBJ2-2, is EAGVVQSPRYKIIEKKQPVAFWCNPISGHNTLYWYLQNLGQGPELLIRYENEEAVDDSQLPKDRFSAERLKGVDSTLKIQPAELGDSAVYLCASSLNPNTGELFFGEGSRLTVL.